Listed below are T cell receptor beta chains from one sample, sequenced in a study of post-analysis software for immune sequencing data. A single record per CDR3 protein comes from TCRdb applying MiXCR to the PCR reads. The table has hundreds of thousands of distinct CDR3 sequences, 53% seen once. Sequenced sample: blood. These receptors were obtained from a girl aged 5-17 years with multiple sclerosis. CDR3s leave out the opening cysteine and the closing phenylalanine or tryptophan. The order of the fields is clone size, V gene, J gene, CDR3 protein. The size field is filled for only some rows; it gives once, few, many or a size class.

NA	TRBV28	TRBJ2-1	ASSPTTGTGYNEQF
once	TRBV7-6	TRBJ1-2	ASSPYGGRSNYGYT
NA	TRBV12-3/TRBV12-4	TRBJ2-7	ASSPSLAWGSYEQY
NA	TRBV24-1	TRBJ2-1	ATSEGLGSYNEQF
NA	TRBV30	TRBJ2-4	AWSGVAKNIQY
once	TRBV12-3/TRBV12-4	TRBJ2-7	ASSFLAGAVHEQY
few	TRBV29-1	TRBJ2-7	SVAGTGSYEQY
NA	TRBV5-6	TRBJ2-1	ASRPVAGGEQF
NA	TRBV3-1	TRBJ2-7	ASSPLRLAGGSSYEQY
NA	TRBV7-9	TRBJ2-3	ASSIVPRNSDTQY
NA	TRBV11-2	TRBJ2-7	ASSPLRDRIPYEQY
NA	TRBV14	TRBJ2-7	ASSQDLGGEQY
few	TRBV7-9	TRBJ2-5	ASSSTSGEETQY
NA	TRBV6-4	TRBJ2-3	ASSDLAGAGDTQY
NA	TRBV5-5	TRBJ2-3	ASSLLPLAQY
few	TRBV20-1	TRBJ2-1	SVHIVGVGEQF
few	TRBV9	TRBJ2-5	ASSAEGETQY
NA	TRBV15	TRBJ1-5	ATSRDAGGDQPQH
once	TRBV20-1	TRBJ1-2	SARPYNNYGYT
NA	TRBV5-1	TRBJ2-3	ASSLRLSRGGPDTQY
NA	TRBV20-1	TRBJ2-7	SAKPGGNSYEQY
few	TRBV29-1	TRBJ2-7	SVRPEQGASYEQY
few	TRBV7-9	TRBJ2-3	ALAQSDTQY
few	TRBV29-1	TRBJ2-3	SSVAGGNTDTQY
few	TRBV6-1	TRBJ2-4	ASSEYLVRQY
few	TRBV7-2	TRBJ1-1	ASSYWGQGTEAF
NA	TRBV6-5	TRBJ2-3	ASSYQLRGADTQY
NA	TRBV2	TRBJ2-5	ASSEMVSRQETQY
once	TRBV6-1	TRBJ1-5	ASRDTWTQH
NA	TRBV5-4	TRBJ2-1	ASSSPGLADNEQF
few	TRBV24-1	TRBJ1-2	ATSASRQIYGYT
NA	TRBV5-1	TRBJ2-5	ASSLGRGIEETQY
few	TRBV7-2	TRBJ2-5	ASSLGWGPQETQY
NA	TRBV7-2	NA	ASSAHGYEQY
few	TRBV20-1	TRBJ1-1	SAVDRVLAWTEAF
few	TRBV4-1	TRBJ1-4	ASSQGLSFEFATNEKLF
NA	TRBV4-2	TRBJ2-7	ASSIRTGKQGDEQY
once	TRBV12-3/TRBV12-4	TRBJ2-3	ASRPGLAPDTQY
NA	TRBV6-5	TRBJ2-5	ASRPGQAWETQY
NA	TRBV20-1	TRBJ2-5	SARETGTSGRAGTQY